What follows are 31 T cell receptor beta chains derived from one specimen sequenced in a study of tumor T cells in aggressive B-cell lymphoma. Profiled with immunoSEQ multiplex PCR; TCRdb holds only in-frame clones, not every one. The table has 2,500 to 3,000 clones, roughly nine tenths seen once. Sequencing input: tumor tissue. These TCRs come from an adult with diffuse large B cell lymphoma.

The V and J genes are TRBV2 and TRBJ2-6; 7 nucleotides line up with TRBD1. This CDR3 has 15 amino acids. Germline CDR1 and CDR2: SNHLY and FYNNEI. V was clipped by 6 bases and J by 0 bases; unmatched bases: 2. The CDR3 protein is CASSRQGSGANVLTF. The CDR3 nucleotides read TGTGCCAGCAGCAGACAGGGCTCTGGGGCCAACGTCCTGACTTTC.

This clone was counted a single time. This sample includes further DNA sequences coding for the same CDR3. The rearrangement links TRBV7-2 to TRBJ2-1, with D perhaps TRBD2 (5 bases). In germline, CDR1 is SGHTA, CDR2 FQGNSA. The CDR3 spans 14 residues. V was clipped by 0 bases and J by 4 bases, with 7 bases between them. The CDR3 sequence is CASSLASDYNEQFF. In DNA, the CDR3 is TGTGCCAGCAGCTTAGCTAGCGATTACAATGAGCAGTTCTTC.

This chain uses TRBV6-5 with TRBJ1-5, with TRBD1 matching over 7 bases. Per the germline V gene, CDR1 is MNHEY and CDR2 is SVGAGI. After removal of 6 bases from V and 0 bases from J, the junction contained 2 bases not matched to a gene. The CDR3 runs 14 residues. CDR3 protein: CASRTGYSNQPQHF. The CDR3 coding sequence is TGTGCCAGCAGGACAGGGTATAGCAATCAGCCCCAGCATTTT.

The CDR3 coding sequence is TGTGCCAGCAGTTTAAGACGGGGTGACTCACCCCTCCACTTT. This codes for CASSLRRGDSPLHF. The chain recombines TRBV27 with TRBJ1-6, with unresolved D. With 2 bases removed from V and 10 bases from J, the gap between germline ends came to 12 bases. Germline loops: CDR1 MNHEY, CDR2 SMNVEV (reference sequence). CDR3 size: 14 residues.

The chain recombines TRBV10-3 with TRBJ1-2, with D unresolved. V was pared by 10 bases and J by 4 bases, with 10 bases between. Germline V gives CDR1 ENHRY, CDR2 SYGVKD. The CDR3 extends over 11 amino acids. CDR3 protein: CASESSYGYTF. CDR3 sequence (DNA): TGTGCCAGCGAATCCTCCTATGGCTACACCTTC.

This chain connects TRBV7-2 to TRBJ2-3, with unresolved D. The V gene lost 3 bases and the J gene lost 3 bases, with 10 bases spanning the gap. Germline V gives CDR1 SGHTA, CDR2 FQGNSA. The CDR3 is made up of 14 amino acids. As DNA, the CDR3 is TGTGCCAGCAGCTTCTTTAGTAGAACAGATACGCAGTATTTT. It is translated as CASSFFSRTDTQYF.

J is TRBJ2-1 and V is TRBV5-1; no clear D gene. Germline V CDR1 and CDR2: SGHRS, YFSETQ. Trimming shortened V by 0 bases and J by 10 bases, and 5 bases separated the two germline ends. This CDR3 has 11 residues. This CDR3 is CASSLDTEQFF. The CDR3 DNA is TGCGCCAGCAGCTTGGACACAGAGCAGTTCTTC.

This chain connects TRBV6-6 to TRBJ1-5; TRBD1 aligns across 7 bases. J lost 5 bases, V lost 6 bases, and 10 bases had no gene match. The CDR3 spans 15 residues. Germline assignment: CDR1 MNHNY and CDR2 SVGAGI (reference sequence). The CDR3 here is CASRKDRDRYQPQHF. The DNA of the CDR3 is TGTGCCAGCAGGAAAGACCGGGACAGATATCAGCCCCAGCATTTT.

The chain joins TRBV28 to TRBJ2-3; TRBD2 agrees at 8 bases. V shed 7 bases and J 7 bases; nucleotides not matched to a gene: 7. CDR1 MDHEN and CDR2 SYDVKM come from the germline V gene. This CDR3 region has 13 residues. DNA for the CDR3: TGTGCCAGCACTCGCGGGGGGCCCAATACGCAGTATTTT. Protein sequence: CASTRGGPNTQYF.

V is TRBV29-1 and J is TRBJ2-3, with 7 bases fitting TRBD2. CDR1 is SQVTM, CDR2 ANQGSEA, per germline. The trim removed 0 bases at V and 1 base at J, leaving 4 bases unmatched. This CDR3 has 15 amino acids. In DNA, the CDR3 is TGCAGCGTTGAAGATTTCAGCGGGGGCACAGATACGCAGTATTTT. Encoded protein: CSVEDFSGGTDTQYF.

This clone has just one count. The rearrangement uses TRBV18 and TRBJ1-4, with D unresolved. The ends were cut back, 3 bases at V and 0 bases at J, with 17 bases in the middle. Germline V CDR1 and CDR2: KGHSH, LQKENI. The CDR3 has 18 amino acids. The CDR3 protein is CASSPRTTIGATNEKLFF. CDR3 DNA sequence: TGTGCCAGCTCACCTCGAACAACTATCGGGGCAACTAATGAAAAACTGTTTTTT.

The chain combines TRBV6-5 with TRBJ1-1; 8 bases line up with TRBD1. J lost 5 bases, V lost 4 bases, and 9 bases had no gene match. From germline, CDR1 is MNHEY and CDR2 SVGAGI. The CDR3 sequence is 15 residues long. The CDR3 sequence: CASSSFAGGRTEAFF. In nucleotides, the CDR3 is TGTGCCAGCAGTTCATTCGCAGGGGGCAGGACTGAAGCTTTCTTT.

The chain joins TRBV19 to TRBJ2-2; 9 bases line up with TRBD2. CDR3 length: 15 residues. Trimming removed 7 bases from V and 5 bases from J; junction bases left unmatched: 8. CDR1 and CDR2 (germline): LNHDA, SQIVND (reference sequence). The CDR3 loop is CASINSGGRTGELFF. The CDR3 DNA follows: TGTGCCAGTATAAATAGCGGGGGAAGGACCGGGGAGCTGTTTTTT.

The sample holds a few counts of this clone. The CDR3 sequence is CASSSNGQSTEAFF. The CDR3 region has the DNA TGTGCCAGCAGCTCGAACGGACAGAGCACTGAAGCTTTCTTT. The rearrangement links TRBV7-3 to TRBJ1-1, with D tentatively TRBD1 (6 bases). Trimming shortened V by 4 bases and J by 4 bases, and 13 bases separated the two germline ends. Germline CDR1 is SGHTA and CDR2 is FQGTGA. This CDR3 contains 14 residues. Full variable domain (outside the CDR3, taken from reference TRBV7-3 and TRBJ1-1): GAGVSQTPSNKVTEKGKYVELRCDPISGHTALYWYRQSLGQGPEFLIYFQGTGAADDSGLPNDRFFAVRPEGSVSTLKIQRTERGDSAVYLCASSSNGQSTEAFFGQGTRLTVV.

This clone is a singleton in its sample. J is TRBJ2-3 and V is TRBV29-1; a weak D match, TRBD1 (6 bases). CDR3 size: 14 residues. CDR1 and CDR2 (germline): SQVTM, ANQGSEA. V shed 7 bases and J shed 1 base, with 15 bases lying between them. The CDR3, as DNA: TGCAGCGCAAAGCACAGGGCGGGCACAGATACGCAGTATTTT. Translation gives CSAKHRAGTDTQYF.

This clone was detected once. V and J are TRBV11-2 and TRBJ2-5; D uncertain. Trimming pared 5 bases from V and 5 bases from J, leaving 6 bases between. This CDR3 comprises 11 residues. Germline V CDR1 and CDR2: SGHAT, FQNNGV. CDR3 in DNA: TGTGCCAGCAGCACCGCGGAGACCCAGTACTTC. It is translated as CASSTAETQYF.

The chain uses TRBV27 and TRBJ2-2; 10 nucleotides line up with TRBD1. V shed 5 bases and J 6 bases; nucleotides not matched to a gene: 6. Germline V lookup: CDR1 MNHEY, CDR2 SMNVEV (reference sequence). This CDR3 has 15 residues. This CDR3 is CASSRDRGWAGELFF. The CDR3 coding sequence is TGTGCCAGCAGTCGGGACAGGGGATGGGCCGGGGAGCTGTTTTTT.

As for this clone: This same CDR3 is encoded by further DNA sequences in the sample. The chain carries TRBV4-3 and TRBJ2-3; 10 nucleotides align to TRBD2. After removal of 2 bases from V and 6 bases from J, the junction contained 5 bases not matched to a gene. There are 15 residues in the CDR3. CDR1 and CDR2 (germline): LGHNA, YSLEER. The CDR3 region has the DNA TGCGCCAGCAGCCAATTAGCGGGGGGCGGGGATACGCAGTATTTT. Residues: CASSQLAGGGDTQYF.

V and J are TRBV5-1 and TRBJ2-1, with 7 bases fitting TRBD2. This CDR3 has 15 amino acids. Germline-derived CDR1 and CDR2 are SGHRS and YFSETQ. The V gene end was trimmed by 1 base and the J gene end by 7 bases; junction bases not matched to a gene: 8. The CDR3 region is CASSLKLAARNEQFF. DNA of the CDR3: TGCGCCAGCAGCTTGAAGCTAGCGGCCCGGAATGAGCAGTTCTTC.

V is TRBV27 and J is TRBJ2-1; D is ambiguous. Looked up from germline, CDR1 is MNHEY and CDR2 is SMNVEV (reference sequence). This CDR3 spans 14 amino acids. Trimming took off 5 bases at V and 3 bases at J, with 11 bases between the two ends. The CDR3 here is CASSAPSVYNEQFF. CDR3 coding DNA: TGTGCCAGCAGTGCCCCTTCAGTCTACAATGAGCAGTTCTTC.

The gene calls are TRBV28 and TRBJ2-7, with D perhaps TRBD2 (6 bases). CDR1 and CDR2 (germline): MDHEN, SYDVKM. The CDR3 runs to 16 residues. V dropped 6 bases and J dropped 5 bases, with 23 bases sitting between them. CDR3 bases: TGTGCCAGCAGCGGGTCGGGGGATTCTTTTGACCACGAGCAGTACGTC. Translated: CASSGSGDSFDHEQYV.

The chain couples TRBV5-6 to TRBJ2-7, with D uncertain. The CDR3 has 12 amino acids. Germline CDR1 SGHDT, CDR2 YYEEEE. The CDR3, as DNA: TGTGCCAGCAGCTTCACCAATCACGAACAGTACGTC. Protein product: CASSFTNHEQYV.

V gene TRBV29-1 combines with J gene TRBJ2-5; possibly TRBD1 for D (5 bases). Germline CDR1 and CDR2: SQVTM and ANQGSEA. The CDR3 has 13 amino acids. V gave up 4 bases and J gave up 5 bases, with 14 bases separating them. Here the CDR3 reads CSVATVQVETQYF. CDR3 in DNA: TGCAGCGTTGCGACAGTCCAAGTGGAGACCCAGTACTTC.

This clone has just one count. This sequence joins TRBV15 and TRBJ2-3; 12 positions agree with TRBD1. The germline gives CDR1 LNHNV, CDR2 YYDKDF (reference sequence). This CDR3 spans 19 amino acids. V dropped 5 bases and J dropped 0; count of bases not matched to a gene: 12. This CDR3 is CATSGPGQGAPHSTDTQYF. The CDR3 nucleotides are TGTGCCACCAGCGGCCCGGGACAGGGGGCCCCCCATAGCACAGATACGCAGTATTTT.

V gene TRBV7-9 combines with J gene TRBJ1-1; no clear D gene. The CDR3 contains 14 residues. The V end lost 1 base, the J end lost 1 base, and 7 bases lay between the germline ends. Germline V gives CDR1 SEHNR, CDR2 FQNEAQ (reference sequence). The CDR3 loop reads CASSLGAPNTEAFF. Here the CDR3 DNA reads TGTGCCAGCAGCTTAGGGGCCCCGAACACTGAAGCTTTCTTT.

The V gene is TRBV30, the J gene TRBJ2-2; the D is unclear. CDR1 and CDR2 (germline): GTSNPN, SVGIG (reference sequence). The CDR3 covers 15 residues. Trimming took 2 bases from V and 3 from J, leaving 13 bases between them. For the CDR3, the DNA is TGTGCCTGGAGTTTCGCTGGGCCCGACACCGGGGAGCTGTTTTTT. It codes for CAWSFAGPDTGELFF.

This clone was recorded a few times. The chain uses TRBV10-1 and TRBJ2-7; weak D call: TRBD1 (6 bases). The V end lost 11 bases, the J end lost 3 bases, and 14 bases lay between the germline ends. The CDR3 consists of 12 residues. Germline V gives CDR1 WNHNN, CDR2 SYGVQD (reference sequence). The DNA for the CDR3 is TGCGCCGTGGACAGTTCGTTCTACGAGCAGTACGTC. Translation: CAVDSSFYEQYV.

V usage is TRBV15 and J usage is TRBJ2-6; maybe TRBD1 (6 bases). Trimming pared 1 base from V and 5 bases from J, leaving 12 bases between. The CDR3 is made up of 16 amino acids. CDR1 and CDR2 from the germline V gene are LNHNV and YYDKDF (reference sequence). CDR3 residues: CATSRGRDNWANVLTF. The DNA of the CDR3 is TGTGCCACCAGCAGAGGTCGGGACAACTGGGCCAACGTCCTGACTTTC.

This rearrangement joins TRBV7-7 to TRBJ2-2, with 12 bases aligning to TRBD2. Germline CDR1 SSHAT, CDR2 FNYEAQ (reference sequence). V lost 2 bases and J lost 6; bases outside the gene matches: 1. The CDR3 consists of 15 residues. Here the CDR3 reads CASSLWTSGAGELFF. The DNA of the CDR3 is TGTGCCAGCAGCTTATGGACTAGCGGGGCCGGGGAGCTGTTTTTT.

This clone has a single count. J is TRBJ2-5 and V is TRBV6-5, with 7 bases identical to TRBD2. The CDR3 runs to 15 residues. The V and J ends lost 5 bases and 5 bases, in that order; junction bases with no gene match: 11. Germline V gene data show CDR1 as MNHEY and CDR2 as SVGAGI. The CDR3 region is CASSLQGGMEETQYF. The CDR3 DNA reads TGTGCCAGCAGTCTTCAGGGAGGGATGGAGGAGACCCAGTACTTC.

V and J are TRBV5-1 and TRBJ1-6; the D gene is possibly TRBD1 (6 bases). The CDR3 totals 16 residues. From germline, CDR1 is SGHRS and CDR2 YFSETQ. V shed 3 bases and J shed 0 bases, with 10 bases lying between them. The CDR3 sequence: CASSSWTVSYNSPLHF. CDR3 nucleotides: TGCGCCAGCAGCTCATGGACAGTCTCCTATAATTCACCCCTCCACTTT.